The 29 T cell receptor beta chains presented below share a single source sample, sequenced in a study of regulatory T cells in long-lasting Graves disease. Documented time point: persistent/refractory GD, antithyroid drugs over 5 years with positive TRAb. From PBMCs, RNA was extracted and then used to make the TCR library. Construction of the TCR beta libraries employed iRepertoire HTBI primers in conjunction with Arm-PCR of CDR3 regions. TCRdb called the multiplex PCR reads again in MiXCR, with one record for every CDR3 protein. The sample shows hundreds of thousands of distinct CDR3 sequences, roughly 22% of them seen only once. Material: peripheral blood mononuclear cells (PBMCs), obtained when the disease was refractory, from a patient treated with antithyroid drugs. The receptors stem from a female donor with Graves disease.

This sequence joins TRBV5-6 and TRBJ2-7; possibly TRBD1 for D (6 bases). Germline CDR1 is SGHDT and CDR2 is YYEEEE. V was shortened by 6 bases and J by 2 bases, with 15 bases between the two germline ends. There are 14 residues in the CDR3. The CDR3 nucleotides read TGTGCCAGCACCTATCAAGGGGGACCCTACGAGCAGTACTTC. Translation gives CASTYQGGPYEQYF. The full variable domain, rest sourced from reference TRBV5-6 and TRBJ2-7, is DAGVTQSPTHLIKTRGQQVTLRCSPKSGHDTVSWYQQALGQGPQFIFQYYEEEERQRGNFPDRFSGHQFPNYSSELNVNALLLGDSALYLCASTYQGGPYEQYFGPGTRLTVT.

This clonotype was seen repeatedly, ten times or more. The CDR3 bases are TGTGCCAGCAGTCTTCAAAGGACAGGGAACAACTATGGCTACACCTTC. It is translated as CASSLQRTGNNYGYTF. The chain joins TRBV12-3 or TRBV12-4 to TRBJ1-2, with TRBD1 matching over 8 bases. The CDR3 spans 16 residues. Trimming removed 5 bases from V and 2 bases from J; junction bases left unmatched: 10.

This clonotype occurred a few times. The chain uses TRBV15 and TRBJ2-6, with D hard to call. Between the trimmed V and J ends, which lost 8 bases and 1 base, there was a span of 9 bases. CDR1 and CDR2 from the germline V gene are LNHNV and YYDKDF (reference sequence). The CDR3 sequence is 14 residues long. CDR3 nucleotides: TGTGCCACCCGTGGGGATTCTGGGGCCAACGTCCTGACTTTC. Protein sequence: CATRGDSGANVLTF.

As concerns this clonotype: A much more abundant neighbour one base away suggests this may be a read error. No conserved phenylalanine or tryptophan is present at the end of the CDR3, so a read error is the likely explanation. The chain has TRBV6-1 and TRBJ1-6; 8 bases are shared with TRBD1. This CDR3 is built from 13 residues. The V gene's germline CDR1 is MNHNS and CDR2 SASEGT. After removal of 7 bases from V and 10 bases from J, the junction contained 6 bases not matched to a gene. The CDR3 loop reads CASTGGADSPLHS. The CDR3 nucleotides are TGTGCCAGCACAGGGGGCGCGGACTCACCCCTCCACTCT.

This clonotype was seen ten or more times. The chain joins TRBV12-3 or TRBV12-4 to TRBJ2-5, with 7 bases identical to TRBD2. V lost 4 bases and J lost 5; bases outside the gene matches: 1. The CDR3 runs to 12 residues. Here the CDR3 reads CASSWGGETQYF. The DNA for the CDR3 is TGTGCCAGCAGTTGGGGAGGGGAGACCCAGTACTTC.

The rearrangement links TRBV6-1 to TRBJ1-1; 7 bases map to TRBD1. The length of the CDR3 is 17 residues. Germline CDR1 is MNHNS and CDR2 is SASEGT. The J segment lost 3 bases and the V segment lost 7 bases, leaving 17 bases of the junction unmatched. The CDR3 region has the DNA TGTGCCAGCACCCCTCGACAGGGCCAAAGGGGGGACACTGAAGCTTTCTTT. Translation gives CASTPRQGQRGDTEAFF.

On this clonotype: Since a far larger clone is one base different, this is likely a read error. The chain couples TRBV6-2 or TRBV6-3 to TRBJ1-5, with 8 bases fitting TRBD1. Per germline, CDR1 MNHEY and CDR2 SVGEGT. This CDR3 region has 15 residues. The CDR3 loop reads CANSAQGANNQPQHF. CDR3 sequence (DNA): TGTGCCAACAGTGCCCAGGGGGCTAACAATCAGCCCCAGCATTTT.

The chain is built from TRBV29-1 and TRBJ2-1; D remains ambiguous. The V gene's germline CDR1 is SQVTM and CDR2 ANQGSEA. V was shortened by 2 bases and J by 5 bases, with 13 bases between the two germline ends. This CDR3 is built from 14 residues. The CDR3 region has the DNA TGCAGCGTTGAAAGGCAGGACCTCAACAATGAGCAGTTCTTC. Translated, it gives CSVERQDLNNEQFF.

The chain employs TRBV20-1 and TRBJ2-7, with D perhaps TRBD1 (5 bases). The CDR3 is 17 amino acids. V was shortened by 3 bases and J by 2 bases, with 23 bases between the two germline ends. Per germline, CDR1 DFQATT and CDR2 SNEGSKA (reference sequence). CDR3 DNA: TGCAGTGCTAGGGTGGGGCCCCCTTTTTATCCGACCTACGAGCAGTACTTC. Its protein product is CSARVGPPFYPTYEQYF.

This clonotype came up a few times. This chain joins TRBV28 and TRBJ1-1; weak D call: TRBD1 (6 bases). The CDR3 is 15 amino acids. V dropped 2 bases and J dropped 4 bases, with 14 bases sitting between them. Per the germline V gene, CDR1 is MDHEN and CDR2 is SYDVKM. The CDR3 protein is CASSLEAGAPTEAFF. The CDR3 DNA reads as TGTGCCAGCAGTTTAGAGGCAGGGGCGCCCACTGAAGCTTTCTTT.

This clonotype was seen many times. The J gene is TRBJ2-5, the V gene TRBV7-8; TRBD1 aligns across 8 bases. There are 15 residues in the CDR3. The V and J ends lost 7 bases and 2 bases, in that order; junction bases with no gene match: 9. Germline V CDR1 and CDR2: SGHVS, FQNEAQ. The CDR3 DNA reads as TGTGCCAGCAACCTCCTTGGGACAGGACAAGAGACCCAGTACTTC. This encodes CASNLLGTGQETQYF.

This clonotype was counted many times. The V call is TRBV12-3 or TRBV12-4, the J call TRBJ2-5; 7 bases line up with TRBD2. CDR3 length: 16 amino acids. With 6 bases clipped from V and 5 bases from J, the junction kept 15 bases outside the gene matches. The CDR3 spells CASRLSGGYGWETQYF. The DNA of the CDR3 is TGTGCCAGCAGACTCTCCGGGGGGTATGGTTGGGAGACCCAGTACTTC.

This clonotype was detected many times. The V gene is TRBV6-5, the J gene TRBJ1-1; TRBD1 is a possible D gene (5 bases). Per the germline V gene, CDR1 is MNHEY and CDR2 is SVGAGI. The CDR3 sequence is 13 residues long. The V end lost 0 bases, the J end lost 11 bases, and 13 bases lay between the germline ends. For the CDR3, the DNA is TGTGCCAGCAGTTACTCGTGGCAGGGTTTGGCTTTCTTT. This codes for CASSYSWQGLAFF.

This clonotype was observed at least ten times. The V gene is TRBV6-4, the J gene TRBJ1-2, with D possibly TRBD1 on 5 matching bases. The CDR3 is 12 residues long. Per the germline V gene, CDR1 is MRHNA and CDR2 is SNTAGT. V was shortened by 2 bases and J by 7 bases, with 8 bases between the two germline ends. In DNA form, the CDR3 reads TGTGCCAGCAGTGACGAGGGACGTGGCTACACCTTC. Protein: CASSDEGRGYTF.

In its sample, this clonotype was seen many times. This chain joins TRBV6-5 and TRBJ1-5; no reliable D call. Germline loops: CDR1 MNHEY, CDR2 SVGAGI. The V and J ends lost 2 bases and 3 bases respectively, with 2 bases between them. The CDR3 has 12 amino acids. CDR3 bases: TGTGCCAGCAGTTACGTCAATCAGCCCCAGCATTTT. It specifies CASSYVNQPQHF.

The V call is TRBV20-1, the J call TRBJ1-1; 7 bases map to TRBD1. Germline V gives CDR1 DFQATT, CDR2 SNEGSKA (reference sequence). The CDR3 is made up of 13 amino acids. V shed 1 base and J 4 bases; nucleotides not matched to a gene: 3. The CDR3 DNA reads TGCAGTGCTAGAGGGACAGGTCCCACTGAAGCTTTCTTT. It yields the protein CSARGTGPTEAFF.

This CDR3 is CASSLGGRDFNSPLHF. The CDR3 DNA is TGTGCCAGCAGCTTAGGGGGCAGGGACTTCAATTCACCCCTCCACTTT. The chain joins TRBV13 to TRBJ1-6, with D possibly TRBD1 on 5 matching bases. V gave up 0 bases and J gave up 7 bases, with 13 bases separating them. The CDR3 sequence is 16 residues long. The germline CDR1 and CDR2 sequences are PRHDT and FYEKMQ (reference sequence).

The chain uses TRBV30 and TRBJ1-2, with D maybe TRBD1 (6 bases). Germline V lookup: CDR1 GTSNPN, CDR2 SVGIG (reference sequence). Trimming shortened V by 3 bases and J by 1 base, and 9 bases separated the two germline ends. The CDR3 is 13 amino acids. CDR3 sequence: CAWSGGRNYGYTF. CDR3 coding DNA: TGTGCCTGGAGCGGGGGCCGTAACTATGGCTACACCTTC.

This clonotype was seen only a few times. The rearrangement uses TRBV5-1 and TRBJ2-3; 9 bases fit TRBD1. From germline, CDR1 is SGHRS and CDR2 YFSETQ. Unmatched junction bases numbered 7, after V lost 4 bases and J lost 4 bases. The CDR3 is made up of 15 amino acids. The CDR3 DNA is TGCGCCAGCAGCCTTGGGGGACAGGGAGCAGATACGCAGTATTTT. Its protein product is CASSLGGQGADTQYF.

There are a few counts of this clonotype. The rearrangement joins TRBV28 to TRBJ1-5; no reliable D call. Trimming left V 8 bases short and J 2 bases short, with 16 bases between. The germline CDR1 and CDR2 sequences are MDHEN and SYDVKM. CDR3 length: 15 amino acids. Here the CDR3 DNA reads TGTGCCAGCGTTTTCGTTGGGGAGGGCAATCAGCCCCAGCATTTT. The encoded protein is CASVFVGEGNQPQHF.

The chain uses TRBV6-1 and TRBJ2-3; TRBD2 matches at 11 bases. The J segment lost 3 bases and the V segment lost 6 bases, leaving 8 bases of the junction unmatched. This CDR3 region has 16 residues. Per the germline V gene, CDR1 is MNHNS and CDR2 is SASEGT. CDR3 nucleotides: TGTGCCAGCAGCCTCCCTAGCGGGAGGAGTACAGATACGCAGTATTTT. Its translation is CASSLPSGRSTDTQYF.

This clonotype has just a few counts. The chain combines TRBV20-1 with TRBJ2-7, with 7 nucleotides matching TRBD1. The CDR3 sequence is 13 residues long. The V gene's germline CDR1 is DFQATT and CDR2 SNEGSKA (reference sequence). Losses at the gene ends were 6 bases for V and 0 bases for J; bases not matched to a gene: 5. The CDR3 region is CSAQGQSSYEQYF. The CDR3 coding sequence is TGCAGTGCGCAGGGACAGAGCTCCTACGAGCAGTACTTC.

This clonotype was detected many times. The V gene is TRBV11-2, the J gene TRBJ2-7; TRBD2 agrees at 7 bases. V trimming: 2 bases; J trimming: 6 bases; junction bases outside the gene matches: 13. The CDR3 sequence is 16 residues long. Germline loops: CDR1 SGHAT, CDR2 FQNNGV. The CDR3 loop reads CASSLIDFLADGEQYF. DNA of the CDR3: TGTGCCAGCAGCTTAATCGACTTTCTAGCGGACGGCGAGCAGTACTTC.

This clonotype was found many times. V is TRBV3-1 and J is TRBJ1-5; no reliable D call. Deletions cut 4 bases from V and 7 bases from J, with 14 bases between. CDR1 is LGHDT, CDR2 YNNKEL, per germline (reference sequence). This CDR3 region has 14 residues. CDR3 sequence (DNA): TGTGCCAGCAGCCCTACCCCGACCAGCCAGCCCCAGCATTTT. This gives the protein CASSPTPTSQPQHF.

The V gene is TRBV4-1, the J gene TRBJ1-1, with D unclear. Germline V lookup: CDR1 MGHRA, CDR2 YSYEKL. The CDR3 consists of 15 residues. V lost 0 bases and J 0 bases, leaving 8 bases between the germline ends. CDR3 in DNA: TGCGCCAGCAGCCAAGACCTGGTTCTGAACACTGAAGCTTTCTTT. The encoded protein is CASSQDLVLNTEAFF.

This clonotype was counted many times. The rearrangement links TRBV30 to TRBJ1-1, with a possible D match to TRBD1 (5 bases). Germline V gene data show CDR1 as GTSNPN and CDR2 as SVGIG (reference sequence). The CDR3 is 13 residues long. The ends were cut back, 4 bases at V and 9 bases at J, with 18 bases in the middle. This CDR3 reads CAWMSRLGDQAFF. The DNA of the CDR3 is TGTGCCTGGATGAGTCGGCTGGGGGATCAAGCTTTCTTT.

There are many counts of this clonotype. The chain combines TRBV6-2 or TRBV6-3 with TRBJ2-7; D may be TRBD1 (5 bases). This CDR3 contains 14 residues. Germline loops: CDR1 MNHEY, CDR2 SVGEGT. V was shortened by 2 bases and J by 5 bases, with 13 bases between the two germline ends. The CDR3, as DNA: TGTGCCAGCAGTTACAGGGGTCCCCCCGACGAGCAGTACTTC. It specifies CASSYRGPPDEQYF.

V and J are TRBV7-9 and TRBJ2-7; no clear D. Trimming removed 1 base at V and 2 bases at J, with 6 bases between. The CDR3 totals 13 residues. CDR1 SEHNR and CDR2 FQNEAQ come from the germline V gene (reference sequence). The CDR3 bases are TGTGCCAGCAGCTTAGTTTCCGCCTACGAGCAGTACTTC. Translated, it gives CASSLVSAYEQYF.

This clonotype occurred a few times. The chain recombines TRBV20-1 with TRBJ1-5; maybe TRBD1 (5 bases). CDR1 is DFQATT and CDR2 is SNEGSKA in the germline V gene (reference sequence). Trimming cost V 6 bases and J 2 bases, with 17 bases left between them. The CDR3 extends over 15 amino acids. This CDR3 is CSAQKDTQGNQPQHF. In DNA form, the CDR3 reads TGCAGTGCGCAAAAGGACACACAGGGCAATCAGCCCCAGCATTTT.